This T cell receptor (beta chain) was recovered during a study of blood T cell repertoires in COVID-19. Looking at the study overall: Nucleic acid was either cDNA or gDNA, and it came from T cells, B-cell-depleted T cells, or PBMCs.

Authors' methods: For nucleated cells, counts were estimated from reference gene primer amplification. Libraries were prepared by immunoSEQ multiplex PCR; TCRdb keeps only in-frame clonotypes and omits some of them. Clone size and V and J calls were adopted from that table, with D and trimming inferred from the DNA. The sample contains tens of thousands of clones, approximately 87% of which appear only once. Per germline, CDR1 SGHVS and CDR2 FNYEAQ. Trimming took 3 bases from V and 5 from J; bases not matched to a gene: 8. This CDR3 region has 16 residues. J is TRBJ2-2 and V is TRBV7-6; 8 positions agree with TRBD2. Material for sequencing was peripheral blood. This receptor was identified in a man in his forties or fifties with active COVID-19. The CDR3 nucleotides read TGTGCCAGCAGCTTCCTCGGGACTAGAGGGACCGGGGAGCTGTTTTTT. Protein sequence: CASSFLGTRGTGELFF.